These 22 T cell receptor beta chains were all obtained from the same sample, sequenced in a study of T cell responses to AZD1222 COVID-19 vaccine. Sequencing was performed with immunoSEQ multiplex PCR; in TCRdb, only in-frame clones are kept and a portion is missing. The sample has approximately 110,000 clones; about 91% are singletons. This specimen consisted of peripheral blood, obtained 28 days after the second AZD1222 dose. Receptors were obtained from an adult who received the AZD1222 COVID-19 vaccine.

This chain joins TRBV28 and TRBJ1-2; D gene ambiguous. The germline V and J ends were trimmed by 4 bases and 6 bases, with 15 bases remaining between them. The CDR3 length is 14 residues. CDR1 and CDR2 (germline): MDHEN, SYDVKM. This chain's CDR3 is CASSSPGQYHGYTF. CDR3 DNA sequence: TGTGCCAGCAGTTCCCCTGGGCAGTACCATGGCTACACCTTC.

This clone was seen once. This chain joins TRBV11-2 and TRBJ1-5; D call uncertain. The CDR3 is made up of 13 amino acids. Per the germline V gene, CDR1 is SGHAT and CDR2 is FQNNGV. Trimming pared 2 bases from V and 8 bases from J, leaving 10 bases between. The CDR3 nucleotides read TGTGCCAGCAGCTTAAGACCGGGAGAGCCCCAGCATTTT. It encodes CASSLRPGEPQHF.

V gene TRBV7-8 combines with J gene TRBJ2-3; D uncertain. Germline CDR1 is SGHVS and CDR2 is FQNEAQ. Deletions cut 5 bases from V and 0 bases from J, with 18 bases between. The CDR3 runs 17 residues. This CDR3 reads CASSLGLRNPSTDTQYF. CDR3 nucleotide sequence: TGTGCCAGCAGCCTCGGGCTGAGGAACCCTAGCACAGATACGCAGTATTTT.

The gene calls are TRBV7-3 and TRBJ1-1; perhaps TRBD1 as D (5 bases). The CDR3 length is 14 residues. V was clipped by 4 bases and J by 1 base, with 10 bases between them. Germline lookup yields CDR1 SGHTA and CDR2 FQGTGA. The CDR3 DNA follows: TGTGCCAGCAGCTCGACCGGGGGGAACACTGAAGCTTTCTTT. Its protein is CASSSTGGNTEAFF.

V gene TRBV7-6 combines with J gene TRBJ1-5; D ambiguous. Trimming cost V 1 base and J 2 bases, with 9 bases left between them. From germline, CDR1 is SGHVS and CDR2 FNYEAQ. The CDR3 extends over 15 amino acids. The CDR3 bases are TGTGCCAGCAGCTTAGTTGGCGGGGGCAATCAGCCCCAGCATTTT. Encoded protein: CASSLVGGGNQPQHF.

This clone was seen only a few times. The chain uses TRBV10-2 and TRBJ1-3; the match to TRBD1 covers 7 bases. Losses at the gene ends were 10 bases for V and 0 bases for J; bases not matched to a gene: 9. Germline V CDR1 and CDR2: WSHSY, SAAADI. The CDR3 length is 15 residues. In nucleotides, the CDR3 is TGCGCCACCTCAAAATGGGACAGCTCTGGAAACACCATATATTTT. Its translation: CATSKWDSSGNTIYF.

This sequence joins TRBV18 and TRBJ2-2, with D possibly being TRBD1 (7 bases). The V and J ends lost 5 bases and 2 bases respectively, with 12 bases between them. The CDR3 totals 15 residues. Germline CDR1 KGHSH, CDR2 LQKENI. The CDR3 reads CASSTQGGNTGELFF. DNA of the CDR3: TGTGCCAGCTCAACCCAGGGGGGAAACACCGGGGAGCTGTTTTTT.

This chain joins TRBV3-1 (or the pseudogene TRBV3-2) and TRBJ1-2; 8 bases line up with TRBD1. The CDR3 loop spans 14 amino acids. J was trimmed by 7 bases and V by 4 bases; bases with no gene match: 8. Germline CDR1 reads LGHDT; CDR2 reads YNNKEL (reference sequence). CDR3 bases: TGTGCCAGCAGCCCAGGACAGGGCTCTAGTGGCTACACCTTC. Translation gives CASSPGQGSSGYTF.

This chain joins TRBV5-5 and TRBJ1-4, with 12 nucleotides matching TRBD1. Losses at the gene ends were 3 bases for V and 7 bases for J; bases not matched to a gene: 10. CDR1 is SGHKS and CDR2 is YYEKEE in the germline V gene (reference sequence). The CDR3 runs to 17 residues. The chain's CDR3 is CASSSPGQGARVEKLFF. DNA of the CDR3: TGTGCCAGCAGCTCTCCGGGACAGGGGGCGCGGGTTGAAAAACTGTTTTTT.

V usage is TRBV14 and J usage is TRBJ1-6; D unresolved. With 4 bases removed from V and 10 bases from J, the gap between germline ends came to 11 bases. This CDR3 contains 13 residues. Germline assignment: CDR1 SGHDN and CDR2 FVKESK. The CDR3 reads CASSLGPGSPLHF. Written as DNA, the CDR3 is TGTGCCAGCAGCCTTGGACCGGGGTCACCCCTCCACTTT.

The CDR3 spells CASSQYRTPQETQYF. The CDR3 DNA follows: TGTGCCAGCAGTCAGTACCGGACACCCCAAGAGACCCAGTACTTC. The chain has TRBV6-5 and TRBJ2-5, with D perhaps TRBD1 (5 bases). Trimming left V 5 bases short and J 1 base short, with 14 bases between. Per the germline V gene, CDR1 is MNHEY and CDR2 is SVGAGI. This CDR3 is built from 15 residues.

The genes are TRBV5-4 and TRBJ2-3; TRBD1 matches at 11 bases. Germline values: CDR1 SGHNT, CDR2 YYREEE (reference sequence). The CDR3 runs to 13 residues. V shed 4 bases, J shed 7 bases, and the junction held 2 bases outside the gene matches. This chain's CDR3 is CASSRTGGYTQYF. Here the CDR3 DNA reads TGTGCCAGCAGCCGGACAGGGGGCTATACGCAGTATTTT.

This clone was found a few times. This rearrangement joins TRBV4-3 to TRBJ2-5; weak D call: TRBD1 (5 bases). The germline V gene has CDR1 LGHNA and CDR2 YSLEER. Between the trimmed V and J ends, which lost 2 bases and 3 bases, there was a span of 10 bases. The CDR3 length is 14 residues. The CDR3 reads CASSQNTGKETQYF. The CDR3 bases are TGCGCCAGCAGCCAAAATACAGGAAAAGAGACCCAGTACTTC.

There are many counts of this clone. V usage is TRBV10-3 and J usage is TRBJ1-1; unclear D gene. This CDR3 comprises 13 residues. Germline assignment: CDR1 ENHRY and CDR2 SYGVKD. Trimming removed 8 bases at V and 1 base at J, with 11 bases between. DNA for the CDR3: TGTGCCATCGGAGGCCGCACGAACACTGAAGCTTTCTTT. This gives the protein CAIGGRTNTEAFF.

The chain recombines TRBV6-5 with TRBJ1-3, with TRBD1 as a possible D gene (5 bases). V shed 2 bases and J shed 0 bases, with 8 bases lying between them. Germline V lookup: CDR1 MNHEY, CDR2 SVGAGI. This CDR3 has 15 residues. The DNA of the CDR3 is TGTGCCAGCAGTTACATGGGGGACTCTGGAAACACCATATATTTT. It specifies CASSYMGDSGNTIYF.

The rearrangement links TRBV7-2 to TRBJ2-1; 8 nucleotides match TRBD2. Trimming took 3 bases from V and 12 from J; bases not matched to a gene: 7. The CDR3 totals 13 residues. Germline CDR1 reads SGHTA; CDR2 reads FQGNSA. The CDR3 DNA sequence: TGTGCCAGCAGCTTCGGGACTAGTCAAGGGCAGTTCTTC. This sequence encodes CASSFGTSQGQFF.

The gene calls are TRBV18 and TRBJ1-1; tentatively, D is TRBD1 (6 bases). The CDR3 is 15 residues long. The germline gives CDR1 KGHSH, CDR2 LQKENI. V was cut by 0 bases and J by 8 bases, with 16 bases left in between. CDR3 protein: CASSPPTGAWEEAFF. The CDR3 coding sequence is TGTGCCAGCTCACCACCGACGGGGGCCTGGGAAGAAGCTTTCTTT.

The gene calls are TRBV18 and TRBJ1-2, with D possibly matching TRBD1 (6 bases). CDR1 and CDR2 (germline): KGHSH, LQKENI. Deletions cut 8 bases from V and 3 bases from J, with 13 bases between. This CDR3 is 13 amino acids long. CDR3 sequence (DNA): TGTGCCAGCAGCACAGGGATGGACTATGGCTACACCTTC. The encoded protein is CASSTGMDYGYTF.

This rearrangement joins TRBV27 to TRBJ1-1; the match to TRBD1 covers 10 bases. Germline V gives CDR1 MNHEY, CDR2 SMNVEV (reference sequence). Losses at the gene ends were 5 bases for V and 4 bases for J; bases not matched to a gene: 7. This CDR3 is 15 amino acids long. CDR3 protein: CASSPGTGVATEAFF. The CDR3 bases are TGTGCCAGCAGTCCCGGGACAGGGGTTGCCACTGAAGCTTTCTTT.

The chain is built from TRBV18 and TRBJ1-3; 7 bases agree with TRBD1. With V trimmed by 6 bases and J by 2 bases, 4 bases remained unmatched. The CDR3 extends over 14 amino acids. The germline V gene has CDR1 KGHSH and CDR2 LQKENI. The CDR3 reads CASSGTATGNTIYF. As DNA, the CDR3 is TGTGCCAGCTCCGGGACAGCCACTGGAAACACCATATATTTT.

This chain links TRBV2 with TRBJ1-5; D is undetermined. With 3 bases removed from V and 4 bases from J, the gap between germline ends came to 10 bases. The CDR3 covers 14 residues. CDR1 and CDR2 (germline): SNHLY, FYNNEI. The CDR3 sequence is CASSEWADNQPQHF. The CDR3 DNA sequence: TGTGCCAGCAGTGAGTGGGCAGATAATCAGCCCCAGCATTTT. The full variable domain, rest sourced from reference TRBV2 and TRBJ1-5, is EPEVTQTPSHQVTQMGQEVILRCVPISNHLYFYWYRQILGQKVEFLVSFYNNEISEKSEIFDDQFSVERPDGSNFTLKIRSTKLEDSAMYFCASSEWADNQPQHFGDGTRLSIL.

The V call is TRBV7-9, the J call TRBJ2-7; D remains unclear. The CDR3 contains 14 residues. Germline V gene sequence: CDR1 SEHNR, CDR2 FQNEAQ (reference sequence). V dropped 5 bases and J dropped 2 bases, with 13 bases sitting between them. This chain's CDR3 is CASSPSPQAYEQYF. The CDR3 nucleotides are TGTGCCAGCAGCCCAAGCCCGCAAGCCTACGAGCAGTACTTC.